This passage covers 18 T cell receptor beta chains from one sample sequenced in a study of shared clonotypes between healthy human individuals. The protocol was immunoSEQ multiplex PCR, while the TCRdb copy is restricted to in-frame clones and leaves out a portion. The table records around 1.1 million clones, 75% to 85% of them present only once. What was sequenced was memory CD4+ T cells from PBMCs. Documented subset: CD45RA-negative fraction. These receptors were taken from a man aged 18 to 30 in good health. Some clones in this sample may be carry-over from other donors' samples.

The rearrangement joins TRBV6-5 to TRBJ2-7; no clear D gene. V shed 2 bases and J shed 3 bases, with 14 bases lying between them. Germline-derived CDR1 and CDR2 are MNHEY and SVGAGI. CDR3 size: 15 residues. The CDR3 nucleotides read TGTGCCAGCAGTTACCGAATGGACCCCCGCTACGAGCAGTACTTC. Translation: CASSYRMDPRYEQYF.

A few counts support this clone. The chain carries TRBV28 and TRBJ1-3; tentative D call: TRBD1 (5 bases). The CDR3 covers 14 residues. Germline CDR1 is MDHEN and CDR2 is SYDVKM. Trimming took 7 bases from V and 6 from J, leaving 16 bases between them. CDR3 DNA sequence: TGTGCCAGCATTGAGAGGGGAAGGGAAAACACCATATATTTT. Its translation: CASIERGRENTIYF.

This clone qualifies as medium-sized. Within the sample, other DNA sequences also encode this same CDR3. The chain couples TRBV5-4 to TRBJ2-7; 8 bases agree with TRBD1. Germline V CDR1 and CDR2: SGHNT, YYREEE (reference sequence). With V trimmed by 4 bases and J by 6 bases, 3 bases remained unmatched. This CDR3 comprises 12 residues. The chain's CDR3 is CASSPGGGEQYF. CDR3 coding DNA: TGTGCCAGCAGCCCAGGGGGCGGCGAGCAGTACTTC.

J is TRBJ1-5 and V is TRBV9; no clear D. The germline V and J ends were trimmed by 2 bases and 4 bases, with 7 bases remaining between them. Germline assignment: CDR1 SGDLS and CDR2 YYNGEE. This CDR3 has 13 residues. The CDR3 region is CASSVSPNQPQHF. The CDR3 nucleotides are TGTGCCAGCAGCGTCTCACCGAATCAGCCCCAGCATTTT.

Concerning this clone: The same CDR3 arises from other DNA sequences in this sample as well. V gene TRBV4-2 combines with J gene TRBJ2-7, with TRBD2 as a possible D gene (6 bases). The germline V gene encodes CDR1 LGHNA and CDR2 YNFKEQ. CDR3 length equals 15 residues. V was clipped by 0 bases and J by 4 bases, with 13 bases between them. The CDR3 DNA reads as TGTGCCAGCAGCCAAGACTGGGGCGGGGAATACGAGCAGTACTTC. It codes for CASSQDWGGEYEQYF.

The rearrangement joins TRBV5-8 to TRBJ1-2; tentative D call: TRBD1 (5 bases). The CDR3 length is 10 residues. V lost 10 bases and J 3 bases, leaving 7 bases between the germline ends. Germline CDR1 reads SGHTS; CDR2 reads YDEGEE. The DNA of the CDR3 is TGTGCCGCGGGGGACTATGGCTACACCTTC. Its protein product is CAAGDYGYTF.

The chain links TRBV5-1 to TRBJ2-1; TRBD2 matches 13 bases. With 5 bases clipped from V and 6 bases from J, the junction kept 5 bases outside the gene matches. This CDR3 comprises 15 residues. Germline CDR1 and CDR2: SGHRS and YFSETQ. As DNA, the CDR3 is TGCGCCAGCAGTTACGGACTAGCGGGAGTCAATGAGCAGTTCTTC. Translation: CASSYGLAGVNEQFF.

The genes are TRBV7-9 and TRBJ1-4, with D perhaps TRBD1 (5 bases). The ends were cut back, 5 bases at V and 5 bases at J, with 18 bases in the middle. CDR1 is SEHNR, CDR2 FQNEAQ, per germline (reference sequence). This CDR3 spans 16 amino acids. CDR3 coding DNA: TGTGCCAGCAGCCCCATGCCGGGACGGGGAAATGAAAAACTGTTTTTT. It translates to CASSPMPGRGNEKLFF. Full variable domain (remainder filled in from reference TRBV7-9 and TRBJ1-4): DTGVSQNPRHKITKRGQNVTFRCDPISEHNRLYWYRQTLGQGPEFLTYFQNEAQLEKSRLLSDRFSAERPKGSFSTLEIQRTEQGDSAMYLCASSPMPGRGNEKLFFGSGTQLSVL.

This clone appeared a few times. The chain has TRBV11-2 and TRBJ2-7; D is possibly TRBD1 (5 bases). Germline lookup yields CDR1 SGHAT and CDR2 FQNNGV. V gave up 1 base and J gave up 0 bases, with 13 bases separating them. The CDR3 loop spans 16 amino acids. CDR3 sequence reads: CASSLAHGQSSYEQYF. The CDR3 coding sequence is TGTGCCAGCAGCTTAGCCCATGGACAAAGCTCCTACGAGCAGTACTTC.

This clone was detected ten times or more. J is TRBJ1-1 and V is TRBV25-1; 8 bases line up with TRBD1. The germline gives CDR1 MGHDK, CDR2 SYGVNS. The CDR3 is 14 amino acids. V shed 5 bases and J 4 bases; nucleotides not matched to a gene: 6. CDR3 bases: TGTGCCAGCAGTAGGGACAGGTGGGCCACTGAAGCTTTCTTT. As protein: CASSRDRWATEAFF.

V gene TRBV9 combines with J gene TRBJ2-2; TRBD1 is a possible D gene (6 bases). With 4 bases removed from V and 3 bases from J, the gap between germline ends came to 13 bases. CDR1 and CDR2 from the germline V gene are SGDLS and YYNGEE. The CDR3 length is 15 residues. CDR3 sequence (DNA): TGTGCCAGCAGCACCGGCCACAGGGACACCGGGGAGCTGTTTTTT. It yields the protein CASSTGHRDTGELFF.

The chain has TRBV30 and TRBJ2-7; possible D gene TRBD2, 5 bases. Trimming removed 2 bases from V and 7 bases from J, with 12 bases in between. The CDR3 runs to 12 residues. Germline CDR1 GTSNPN, CDR2 SVGIG (reference sequence). The CDR3 region is CAWSQQLEEQYF. The CDR3 region has the DNA TGTGCCTGGAGTCAGCAACTAGAAGAGCAGTACTTC.

In its sample, this clone was seen once. The rearrangement links TRBV7-9 to TRBJ2-1, with unresolved D. Trimming removed 5 bases at V and 7 bases at J, with 12 bases between. The V gene's germline CDR1 is SEHNR and CDR2 FQNEAQ (reference sequence). CDR3 length: 13 amino acids. The CDR3: CASSPPAFNEQFF. CDR3 in DNA: TGTGCCAGCAGCCCTCCGGCGTTTAATGAGCAGTTCTTC.

The chain uses TRBV18 and TRBJ1-4, with TRBD1 matching 7 bases. This CDR3 is built from 16 residues. CDR1 KGHSH and CDR2 LQKENI come from the germline V gene. V shed 3 bases, J shed 0 bases, and the junction held 4 bases outside the gene matches. CDR3 residues: CASSPGQLATNEKLFF. The CDR3 DNA reads as TGTGCCAGCTCACCGGGACAGCTTGCAACTAATGAAAAACTGTTTTTT.

CDR3 protein: CASSPTWTSGYTF. The DNA for the CDR3 is TGTGCCAGCAGCCCCACCTGGACTTCGGGCTACACCTTC. The genes are TRBV7-3 and TRBJ1-2; D gene unclear. Germline V gene sequence: CDR1 SGHTA, CDR2 FQGTGA. V shed 5 bases and J shed 8 bases, with 15 bases lying between them. The length of the CDR3 is 13 residues.

This rearrangement joins TRBV6-5 to TRBJ2-3; D remains unclear. The V end lost 0 bases, the J end lost 1 base, and 11 bases lay between the germline ends. Germline CDR1 is MNHEY and CDR2 is SVGAGI. The CDR3 runs 16 residues. The CDR3, as DNA: TGTGCCAGCAGTTACTCGTTTAGCTATGGCACAGATACGCAGTATTTT. Amino acids: CASSYSFSYGTDTQYF.

Concerning this clone: The sample holds other DNA sequences that translate to the same CDR3. J is TRBJ2-7 and V is TRBV6-6, with 8 bases lining up with TRBD2. This CDR3 is 15 amino acids long. J was trimmed by 3 bases and V by 7 bases; bases with no gene match: 11. CDR1 is MNHNY and CDR2 is SVGAGI in the germline V gene (reference sequence). In DNA, the CDR3 is TGTGCCAGCACCTATGGCGGGACTAGAGTCTACGAGCAGTACTTC. Protein: CASTYGGTRVYEQYF.

The chain is built from TRBV7-2 and TRBJ2-7, with D perhaps assigned TRBD1 or TRBD2 (5 bases each). V lost 3 bases and J lost 4, with 19 bases in between. The V gene's germline CDR1 is SGHTA and CDR2 FQGNSA. CDR3 length: 16 residues. In DNA, the CDR3 is TGTGCCAGCAGCTTCCAAGGGGAAGTCCCGGGGTACGAGCAGTACTTC. Amino acids: CASSFQGEVPGYEQYF.